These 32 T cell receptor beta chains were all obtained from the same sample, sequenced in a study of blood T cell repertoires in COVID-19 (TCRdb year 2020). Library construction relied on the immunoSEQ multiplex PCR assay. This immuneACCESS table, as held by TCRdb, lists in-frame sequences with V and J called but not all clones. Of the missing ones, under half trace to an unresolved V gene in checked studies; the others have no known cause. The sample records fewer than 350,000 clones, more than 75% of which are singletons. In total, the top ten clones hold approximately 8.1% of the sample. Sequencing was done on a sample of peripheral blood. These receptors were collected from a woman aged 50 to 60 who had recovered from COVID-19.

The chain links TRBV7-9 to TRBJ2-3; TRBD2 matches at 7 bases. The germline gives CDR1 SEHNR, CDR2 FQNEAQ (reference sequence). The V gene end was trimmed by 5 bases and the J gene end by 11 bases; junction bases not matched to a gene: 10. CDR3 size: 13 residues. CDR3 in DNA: TGTGCCAGCAGCCCCGGGACTACCTCCGTGCAGTATTTT. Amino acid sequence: CASSPGTTSVQYF.

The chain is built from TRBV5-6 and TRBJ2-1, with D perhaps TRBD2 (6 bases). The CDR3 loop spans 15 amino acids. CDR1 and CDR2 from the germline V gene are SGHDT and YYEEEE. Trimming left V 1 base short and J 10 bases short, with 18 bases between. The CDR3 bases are TGTGCCAGCAGCTTGATGGGACTGGTCGAGCGGGAGCAGTTCTTC. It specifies CASSLMGLVEREQFF.

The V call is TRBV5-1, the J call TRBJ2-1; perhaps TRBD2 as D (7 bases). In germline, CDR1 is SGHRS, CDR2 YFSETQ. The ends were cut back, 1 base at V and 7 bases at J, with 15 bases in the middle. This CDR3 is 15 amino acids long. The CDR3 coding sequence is TGCGCCAGCAGCTTGATTACGGGGGGCAAGAATGAGCAGTTCTTC. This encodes CASSLITGGKNEQFF. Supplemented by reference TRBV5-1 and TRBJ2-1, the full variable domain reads KAGVTQTPRYLIKTRGQQVTLSCSPISGHRSVSWYQQTPGQGLQFLFEYFSETQRNKGNFPGRFSGRQFSNSRSEMNVSTLELGDSALYLCASSLITGGKNEQFFGPGTRLTVL.

CDR3 bases: TGTGCCAGCTCACCCACTACTAACACTGAAGCTTTCTTT. This codes for CASSPTTNTEAFF. The chain carries TRBV18 and TRBJ1-1; D gene unclear. Germline V gene data show CDR1 as KGHSH and CDR2 as LQKENI. CDR3 size: 13 residues. The V end lost 3 bases, the J end lost 2 bases, and 7 bases lay between the germline ends.

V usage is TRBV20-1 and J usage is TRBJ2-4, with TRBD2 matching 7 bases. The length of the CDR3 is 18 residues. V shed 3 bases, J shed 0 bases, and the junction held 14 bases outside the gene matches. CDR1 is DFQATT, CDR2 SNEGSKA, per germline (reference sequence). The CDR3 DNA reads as TGCAGTGCTAGTATTAACCGGGACTACTTAGGAGCCAAAAACATTCAGTACTTC. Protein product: CSASINRDYLGAKNIQYF.

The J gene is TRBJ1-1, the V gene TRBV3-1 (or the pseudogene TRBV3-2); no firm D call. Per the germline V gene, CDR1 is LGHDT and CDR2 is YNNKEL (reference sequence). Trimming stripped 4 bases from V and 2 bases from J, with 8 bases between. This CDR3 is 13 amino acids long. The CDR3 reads CASSRQVNTEAFF. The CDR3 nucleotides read TGTGCCAGCAGCCGGCAGGTCAACACTGAAGCTTTCTTT.

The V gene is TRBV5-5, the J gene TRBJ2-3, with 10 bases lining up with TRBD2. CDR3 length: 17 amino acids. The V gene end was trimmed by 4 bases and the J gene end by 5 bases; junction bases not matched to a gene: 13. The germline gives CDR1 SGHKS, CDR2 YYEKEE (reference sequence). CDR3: CASSLRSSGSLLDTQYF. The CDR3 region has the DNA TGTGCCAGCAGCCTACGGTCTAGCGGGAGTCTTTTAGATACGCAGTATTTT.

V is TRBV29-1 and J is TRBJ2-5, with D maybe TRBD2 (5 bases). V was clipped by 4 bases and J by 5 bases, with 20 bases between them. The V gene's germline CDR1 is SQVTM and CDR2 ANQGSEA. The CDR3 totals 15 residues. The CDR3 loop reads CSVVTPRGFGETQYF. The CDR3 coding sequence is TGCAGCGTTGTCACTCCTAGAGGGTTCGGGGAGACCCAGTACTTC.

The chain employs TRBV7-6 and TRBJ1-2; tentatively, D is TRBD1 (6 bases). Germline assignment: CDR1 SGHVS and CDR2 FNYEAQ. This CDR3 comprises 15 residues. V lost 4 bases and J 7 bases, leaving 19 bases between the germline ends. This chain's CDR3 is CASSSLRGGVLGYTF. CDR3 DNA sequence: TGTGCCAGCAGCTCCCTCCGGGGGGGCGTGCTTGGCTACACCTTC.

CDR3 nucleotides: TGTGCCAGTACCCCAGGGGCGGGAGGAGGCGATACGCAGTATTTT. Translating gives CASTPGAGGGDTQYF. The chain recombines TRBV19 with TRBJ2-3; 8 nucleotides line up with TRBD2. CDR3 length: 15 residues. Germline lookup yields CDR1 LNHDA and CDR2 SQIVND (reference sequence). V shed 7 bases and J 6 bases; nucleotides not matched to a gene: 12.

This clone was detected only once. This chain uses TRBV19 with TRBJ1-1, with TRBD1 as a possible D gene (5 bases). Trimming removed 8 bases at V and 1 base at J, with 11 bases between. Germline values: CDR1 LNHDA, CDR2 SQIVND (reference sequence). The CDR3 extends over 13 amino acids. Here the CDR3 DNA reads TGTGCCAGTTCAGCGGGGGGGAACACTGAAGCTTTCTTT. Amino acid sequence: CASSAGGNTEAFF.

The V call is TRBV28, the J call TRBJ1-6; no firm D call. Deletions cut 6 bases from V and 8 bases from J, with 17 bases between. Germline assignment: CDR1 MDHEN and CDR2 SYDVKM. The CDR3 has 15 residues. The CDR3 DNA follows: TGTGCCAGCAGCGGGTTCTCCTACCCGGATTCACCCCTCCACTTT. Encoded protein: CASSGFSYPDSPLHF.

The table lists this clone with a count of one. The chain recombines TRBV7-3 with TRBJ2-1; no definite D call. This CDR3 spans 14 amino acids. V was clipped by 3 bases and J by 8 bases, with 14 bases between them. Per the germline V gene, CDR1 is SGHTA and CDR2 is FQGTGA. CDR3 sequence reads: CASSFSFGDYEQFF. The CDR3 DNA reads TGTGCCAGCAGCTTTAGCTTCGGAGATTATGAGCAGTTCTTC.

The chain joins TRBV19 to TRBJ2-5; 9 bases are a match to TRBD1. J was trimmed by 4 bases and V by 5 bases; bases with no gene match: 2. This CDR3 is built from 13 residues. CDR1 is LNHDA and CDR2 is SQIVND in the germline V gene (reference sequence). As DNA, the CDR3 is TGTGCCAGTAGTGGGACAGGGCGAGAGACCCAGTACTTC. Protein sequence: CASSGTGRETQYF.

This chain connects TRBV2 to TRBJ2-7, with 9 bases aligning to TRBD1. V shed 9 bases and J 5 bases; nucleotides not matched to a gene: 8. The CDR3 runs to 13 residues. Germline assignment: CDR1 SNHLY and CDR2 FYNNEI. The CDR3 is CASRGDRENEQYF. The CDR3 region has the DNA TGTGCCAGTAGGGGGGACAGGGAGAACGAGCAGTACTTC.

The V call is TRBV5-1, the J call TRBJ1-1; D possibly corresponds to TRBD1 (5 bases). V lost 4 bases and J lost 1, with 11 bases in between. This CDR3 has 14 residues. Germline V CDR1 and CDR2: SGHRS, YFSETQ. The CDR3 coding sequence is TGCGCCAGCAGCCCTCTTACAGGGAACACTGAAGCTTTCTTT. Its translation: CASSPLTGNTEAFF.

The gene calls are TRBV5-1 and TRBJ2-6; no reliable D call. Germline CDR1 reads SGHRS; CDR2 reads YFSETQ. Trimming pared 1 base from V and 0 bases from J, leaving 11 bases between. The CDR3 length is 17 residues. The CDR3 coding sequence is TGCGCCAGCAGCTTGTTAGGAGTGAACTCTGGGGCCAACGTCCTGACTTTC. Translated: CASSLLGVNSGANVLTF.

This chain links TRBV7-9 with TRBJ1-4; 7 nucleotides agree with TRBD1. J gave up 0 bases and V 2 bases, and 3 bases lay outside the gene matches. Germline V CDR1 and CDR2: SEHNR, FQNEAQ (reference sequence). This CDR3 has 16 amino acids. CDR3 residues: CASSLWDSTTNEKLFF. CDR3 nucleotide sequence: TGTGCCAGCAGCTTATGGGACAGCACAACTAATGAAAAACTGTTTTTT.

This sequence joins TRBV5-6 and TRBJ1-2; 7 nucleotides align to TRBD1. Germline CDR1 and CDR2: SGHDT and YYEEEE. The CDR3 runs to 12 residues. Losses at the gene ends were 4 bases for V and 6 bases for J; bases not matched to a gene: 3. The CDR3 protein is CASSIGQDGYTF. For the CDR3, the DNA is TGTGCCAGCAGCATAGGACAGGATGGCTACACCTTC.

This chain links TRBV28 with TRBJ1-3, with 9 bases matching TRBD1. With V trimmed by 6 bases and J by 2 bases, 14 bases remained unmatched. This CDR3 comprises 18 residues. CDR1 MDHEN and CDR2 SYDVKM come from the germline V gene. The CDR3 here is CASSRRQGGPLTGNTIYF. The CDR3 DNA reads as TGTGCCAGCAGCCGTCGACAGGGGGGTCCCCTAACTGGAAACACCATATATTTT.

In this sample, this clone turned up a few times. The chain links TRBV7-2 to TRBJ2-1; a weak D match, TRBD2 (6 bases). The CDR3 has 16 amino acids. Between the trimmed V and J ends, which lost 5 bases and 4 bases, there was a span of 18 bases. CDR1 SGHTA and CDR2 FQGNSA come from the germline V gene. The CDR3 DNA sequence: TGTGCCAGCAGCACGTTCCCACGCGGGAAGTACAATGAGCAGTTCTTC. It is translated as CASSTFPRGKYNEQFF.

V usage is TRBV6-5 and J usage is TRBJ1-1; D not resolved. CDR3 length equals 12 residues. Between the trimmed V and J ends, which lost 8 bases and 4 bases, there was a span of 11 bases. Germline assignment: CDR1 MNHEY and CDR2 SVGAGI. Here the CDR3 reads CASDFGGTEAFF. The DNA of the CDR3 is TGTGCCAGCGATTTTGGAGGCACTGAAGCTTTCTTT.

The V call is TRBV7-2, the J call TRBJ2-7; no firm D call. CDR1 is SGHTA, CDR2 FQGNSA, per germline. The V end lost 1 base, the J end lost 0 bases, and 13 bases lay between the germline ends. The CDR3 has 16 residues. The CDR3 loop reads CASSLGNPGGSYEQYF. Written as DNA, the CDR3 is TGTGCCAGCAGCTTAGGAAATCCCGGCGGCTCCTACGAGCAGTACTTC.

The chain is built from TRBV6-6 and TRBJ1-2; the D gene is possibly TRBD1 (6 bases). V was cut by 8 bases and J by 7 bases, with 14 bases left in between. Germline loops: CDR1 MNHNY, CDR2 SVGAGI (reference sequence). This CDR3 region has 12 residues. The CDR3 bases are TGTGCCAGCCACCCAGGGGCTCGTGGCTACACCTTC. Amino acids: CASHPGARGYTF.

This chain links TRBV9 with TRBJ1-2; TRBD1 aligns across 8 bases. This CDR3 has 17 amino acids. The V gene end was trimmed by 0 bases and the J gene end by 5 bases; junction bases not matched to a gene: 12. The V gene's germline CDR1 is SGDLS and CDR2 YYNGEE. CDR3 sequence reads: CASSVAWGTGSTYGYTF. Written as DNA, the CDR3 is TGTGCCAGCAGCGTAGCGTGGGGGACAGGTTCCACGTATGGCTACACCTTC.

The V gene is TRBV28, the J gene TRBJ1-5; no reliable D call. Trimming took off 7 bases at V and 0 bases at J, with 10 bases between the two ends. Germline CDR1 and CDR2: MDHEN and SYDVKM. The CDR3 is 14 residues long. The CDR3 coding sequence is TGTGCCAGCATAAATCAACTTAGCAATCAGCCCCAGCATTTT. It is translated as CASINQLSNQPQHF.

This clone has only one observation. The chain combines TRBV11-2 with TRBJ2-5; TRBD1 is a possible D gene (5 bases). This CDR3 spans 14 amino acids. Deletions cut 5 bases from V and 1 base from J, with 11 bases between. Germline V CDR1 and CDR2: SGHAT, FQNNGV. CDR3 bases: TGTGCCAGCAGCCTACAGGCTTTCCAAGAGACCCAGTACTTC. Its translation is CASSLQAFQETQYF.

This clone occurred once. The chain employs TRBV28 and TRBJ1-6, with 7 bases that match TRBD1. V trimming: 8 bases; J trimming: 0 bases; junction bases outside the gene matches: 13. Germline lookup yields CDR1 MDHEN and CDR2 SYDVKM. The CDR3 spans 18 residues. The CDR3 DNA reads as TGTGCCAGCGGAATACTCGGGACAGCGTCCTCCTATAATTCACCCCTCCACTTT. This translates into CASGILGTASSYNSPLHF.

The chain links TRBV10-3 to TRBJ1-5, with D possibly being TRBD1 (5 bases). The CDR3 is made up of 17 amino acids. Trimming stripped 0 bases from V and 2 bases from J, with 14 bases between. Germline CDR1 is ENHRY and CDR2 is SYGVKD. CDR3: CAISESRGNGGNQPQHF. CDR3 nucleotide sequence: TGTGCCATCAGTGAGTCGCGGGGGAATGGTGGCAATCAGCCCCAGCATTTT.

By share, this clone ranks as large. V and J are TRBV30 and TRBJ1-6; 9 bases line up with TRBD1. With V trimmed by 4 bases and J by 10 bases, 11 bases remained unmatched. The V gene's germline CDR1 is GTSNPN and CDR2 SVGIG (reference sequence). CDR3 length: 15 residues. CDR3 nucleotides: TGTGCCTGGAAGGGGTCCGGGACAGGGAGATCACCCCTCCACTTT. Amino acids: CAWKGSGTGRSPLHF.

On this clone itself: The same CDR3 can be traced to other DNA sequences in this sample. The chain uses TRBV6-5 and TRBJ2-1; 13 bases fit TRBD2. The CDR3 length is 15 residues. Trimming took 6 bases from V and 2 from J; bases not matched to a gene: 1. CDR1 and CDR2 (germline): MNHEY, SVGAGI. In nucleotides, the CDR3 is TGTGCCAGCAGACTAGCGGGGGGGCCCTACAATGAGCAGTTCTTC. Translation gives CASRLAGGPYNEQFF.

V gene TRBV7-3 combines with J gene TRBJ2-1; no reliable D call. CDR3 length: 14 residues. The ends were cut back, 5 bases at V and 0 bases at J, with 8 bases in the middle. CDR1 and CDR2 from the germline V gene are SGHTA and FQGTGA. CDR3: CASSAGNSYNEQFF. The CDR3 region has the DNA TGTGCCAGCAGCGCAGGAAACTCCTACAATGAGCAGTTCTTC. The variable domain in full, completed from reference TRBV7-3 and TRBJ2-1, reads GAGVSQTPSNKVTEKGKYVELRCDPISGHTALYWYRQSLGQGPEFLIYFQGTGAADDSGLPNDRFFAVRPEGSVSTLKIQRTERGDSAVYLCASSAGNSYNEQFFGPGTRLTVL.